Below, 7 T cell receptor beta chains from the same sample are listed, as sequenced in a study of shared clonotypes between healthy human individuals. The protocol was immunoSEQ multiplex PCR, while the TCRdb copy is restricted to in-frame clones and leaves out a portion. The sample gives around 720,000 clones, about 80% of which show up once; 1.5% to 2% is in the top ten. The sequencing input was memory CD4+ T cells sorted from blood. The subset here: CD45RA-negative fraction. These receptors all stem from a woman in her 30s in good health.

The V gene is TRBV7-9, the J gene TRBJ1-1, with TRBD1 identical over 12 bases. The CDR3 sequence is 15 residues long. V lost 10 bases to trimming and J lost 0 bases; unmatched junction nucleotides: 6. Germline CDR1 SEHNR, CDR2 FQNEAQ (reference sequence). The CDR3 region is CATGTGGFMNTEAFF. The DNA for the CDR3 is TGTGCCACCGGGACAGGGGGCTTCATGAACACTGAAGCTTTCTTT.

In its sample, this clone was seen once. V usage is TRBV5-6 and J usage is TRBJ2-5; D is undetermined. The germline V and J ends were trimmed by 3 bases and 6 bases, with 9 bases remaining between them. The V gene's germline CDR1 is SGHDT and CDR2 YYEEEE. This CDR3 has 12 amino acids. In nucleotides, the CDR3 is TGTGCCAGCAGCTCCCGGCCCAAGACCCAGTACTTC. This encodes CASSSRPKTQYF.

The V call is TRBV7-2, the J call TRBJ2-1; TRBD2 matches 8 bases. V lost 4 bases to trimming and J lost 9 bases; unmatched junction nucleotides: 8. The CDR3 sequence is 14 residues long. Germline V gene data show CDR1 as SGHTA and CDR2 as FQGNSA. In DNA form, the CDR3 reads TGTGCCAGCAGCTGGGATCGGGCGGGAGGTGAGCAGTTCTTC. It specifies CASSWDRAGGEQFF.

The V and J genes are TRBV5-1 and TRBJ2-1; tentative D call: TRBD1 (5 bases). Trimming removed 5 bases from V and 8 bases from J, with 14 bases in between. The CDR3 has 13 residues. CDR1 and CDR2 from the germline V gene are SGHRS and YFSETQ. The CDR3 DNA sequence: TGCGCCAGCAGAAAAGGGGTGTCCGATGAGCAGTTCTTC. Protein product: CASRKGVSDEQFF.

The V and J genes are TRBV4-1 and TRBJ2-7; 9 bases agree with TRBD2. This CDR3 spans 15 amino acids. After removal of 2 bases from V and 0 bases from J, the junction contained 2 bases not matched to a gene. Germline V gene sequence: CDR1 MGHRA, CDR2 YSYEKL. The CDR3 bases are TGCGCCAGCAGCCAAATAGCGGGAGTCTCCTACGAGCAGTACTTC. This encodes CASSQIAGVSYEQYF.

This clone was counted once. The chain is built from TRBV28 and TRBJ1-5; 9 nucleotides agree with TRBD1. The CDR3 spans 15 residues. Unmatched junction bases numbered 6, after V lost 5 bases and J lost 4 bases. Germline-derived CDR1 and CDR2 are MDHEN and SYDVKM. The CDR3 DNA sequence: TGTGCCAGCAGTAGGACAGGGGTTACGAATCAGCCCCAGCATTTT. Residues: CASSRTGVTNQPQHF.

This clone is a singleton in its sample. This rearrangement joins TRBV5-1 to TRBJ2-2, with 10 bases that match TRBD1. The CDR3 is 15 amino acids. V trimming: 1 base; J trimming: 6 bases; junction bases outside the gene matches: 3. CDR1 SGHRS and CDR2 YFSETQ come from the germline V gene. This chain's CDR3 is CASSLWDRGSGELFF. Here the CDR3 DNA reads TGCGCCAGCAGCTTGTGGGACAGGGGTTCCGGGGAGCTGTTTTTT.